This entry describes one T cell receptor (beta chain). This record comes from a study of cytomegalovirus exposure and HLA in healthy donors. Germline V CDR1 and CDR2: MNHNS, SASEGT. The V segment lost 5 bases and the J segment 1 base; nucleotides outside the gene matches: 4. The CDR3 runs to 15 residues. Both 60 Vbeta primers and 13 Jbeta primers went into the PCR. Data came from immunoSEQ multiplex PCR; TCRdb stores just in-frame clones and leaves some out. This specimen shows 150,000 to 200,000 clones; the ten leading clones hold less than 0.85%. This clonotype originated in a boy younger than 18 in good health and CMV-seronegative. Sequencing was performed on PBMCs. V is TRBV6-1 and J is TRBJ2-5, with 10 bases identical to TRBD2. The CDR3: CASSWSGGVQETQYF. The CDR3 nucleotides read TGTGCCAGCAGTTGGAGCGGGGGGGTCCAAGAGACCCAGTACTTC.